Reported below is one T cell receptor beta chain. Its target is not known. Sequencing was performed with immunoSEQ multiplex PCR; in TCRdb, only in-frame clones are kept and a portion is missing. The profile shows 65,000 to 80,000 clones, around 90% of them singletons. The data were taken from a study of resident and recirculating memory T cells in vitiligo. Study-wide findings and caveats: Different lesions suggested infiltration by different T cell clones. No single dominant TCR clone appeared; lesion clonality varied.

The length of the CDR3 is 15 residues. The V segment lost 5 bases and the J segment 4 bases; nucleotides outside the gene matches: 8. Germline V gene lookup returns CDR1 SGHRS and CDR2 YFSETQ. The TCR was taken from a male donor with vitiligo. Sequencing was performed on blood. This chain uses TRBV5-1 with TRBJ2-2; 7 bases agree with TRBD2. CDR3 sequence: CASRAGSGGTGELFF. CDR3 sequence (DNA): TGCGCCAGCAGGGCTGGATCGGGGGGCACCGGGGAGCTGTTTTTT.